This T cell receptor (beta chain) was profiled in a study of beta chain features in type 1 diabetes. Reverse transcription of all isolated RNA meant that expressed TCRB transcripts were sequenced. Some clones are missing from TCRdb's copy, which holds only in-frame ones; the method was immunoSEQ multiplex PCR. The repertoire holds under 300,000 clones, with about 30% as singletons. Trimming removed 1 base at V and 1 base at J, with 5 bases between. The CDR3 length is 13 residues. Germline V gives CDR1 MDHEN, CDR2 SYDVKM. About this clone: Its specificity is unknown.

Study-wide findings and caveats: Type 1 diabetes patients had TCRB CDR3s that were shorter (moderately but significantly so) in all four CD4+ subsets. Comparison showed that naive, central memory and Treg TCRB repertoires appeared more similar among patients than among healthy donors. A possible short-template PCR bias applies equally to patients and controls.

Sequences were obtained from central memory CD4+ T cells from blood. V gene TRBV28 combines with J gene TRBJ2-7; no firm D call. This sequence was found in a young man in good health. CDR3 DNA: TGTGCCAGCAGTTTATACGGATCCTACGAGCAGTACTTC. Translation: CASSLYGSYEQYF.